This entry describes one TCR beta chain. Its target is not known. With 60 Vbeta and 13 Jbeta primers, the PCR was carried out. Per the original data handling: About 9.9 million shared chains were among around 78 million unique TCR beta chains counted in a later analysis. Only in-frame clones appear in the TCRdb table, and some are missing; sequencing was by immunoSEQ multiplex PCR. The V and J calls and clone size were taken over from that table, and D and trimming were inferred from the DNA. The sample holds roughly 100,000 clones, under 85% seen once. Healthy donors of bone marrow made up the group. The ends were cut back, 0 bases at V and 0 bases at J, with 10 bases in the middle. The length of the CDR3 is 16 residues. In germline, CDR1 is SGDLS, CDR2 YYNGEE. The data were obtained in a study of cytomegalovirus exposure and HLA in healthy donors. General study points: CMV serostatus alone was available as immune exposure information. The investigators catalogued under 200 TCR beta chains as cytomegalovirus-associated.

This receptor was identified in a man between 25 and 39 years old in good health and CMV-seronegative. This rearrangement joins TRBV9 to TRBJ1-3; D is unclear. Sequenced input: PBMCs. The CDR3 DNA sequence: TGTGCCAGCAGCGTAGACGGCGGCGTCTCTGGAAACACCATATATTTT. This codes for CASSVDGGVSGNTIYF.